The present T cell receptor beta chain was sequenced within a study of blood T cells in healthy people across ages. Study-level points and caveats: Percentage of naive T cells showed a strong correlation with TCR beta diversity.

The CDR3 has 17 residues. Looked up from germline, CDR1 is SGHRS and CDR2 is YFSETQ. V lost 0 bases, J lost 5 bases, and 18 bases lay in between. The sample holds a few counts of this clonotype. Its antigen is undetermined. Together with a sample-barcoded 5' primer, a J-beta primer mix was included in a second PCR lasting about 7 to 12 cycles. Each CDR3 protein is one row after TCRdb ran MiXCR on the 5' RACE reads. This sample yields hundreds of thousands of distinct CDR3 sequences, of which roughly 44% are seen a single time; nearly 20% belongs to the top ten. The TCR originated in a man aged 55 to 70 in good health. The sequenced material came from blood. The chain combines TRBV5-1 with TRBJ2-1; D perhaps matches TRBD1 (6 bases). The CDR3 sequence is CASSLALGQSNDNEQFF. CDR3 coding DNA: TGCGCCAGCAGCTTGGCGCTCGGACAGTCCAACGACAATGAGCAGTTCTTC.